The rows below give T cell receptor beta chains drawn from one sample of a study of blood T cell repertoires in COVID-19. The assay was immunoSEQ multiplex PCR, and TCRdb's table has in-frame clones only and misses some. The sample has approximately 200,000 clones; almost 90% are singletons. Sample: peripheral blood. The receptors were gathered from a woman aged 55-70 years with acute or convalescent COVID-19. Each CDR3 is given with its conserved first and last residue. The D gene is left open where the match is weak. For some rows the clone size is stated as once, few or many, or as a class when expanded; others skip it.

v_call: TRBV24-1
j_call: TRBJ2-7
d_call: TRBD2
clone_size: .
cdr3_nt: TGTGCCACCAGTGATACTAGCGGGAGGGCCATAGGCGAGCAGTACTTC
cdr3_aa: CATSDTSGRAIGEQYF

v_call: TRBV2
j_call: TRBJ1-5
d_call: .
clone_size: .
cdr3_nt: TGTGCCAGCAGTCCCCCGGGGGGTCAGGGGATTCAGCCCCAGCATTTT
cdr3_aa: CASSPPGGQGIQPQHF

v_call: TRBV5-8
j_call: TRBJ2-2
d_call: .
clone_size: .
cdr3_nt: TGTGCCAGCAGCCGCGGCACCACCGGGGAGCTGTTTTTT
cdr3_aa: CASSRGTTGELFF

v_call: TRBV7-8
j_call: TRBJ1-2
d_call: .
clone_size: .
cdr3_nt: TGTGCCAGCAGCTTAGGGTTTGATAGAGGCTATGGCTACACCTTC
cdr3_aa: CASSLGFDRGYGYTF

v_call: TRBV5-1
j_call: TRBJ1-2
d_call: TRBD1
clone_size: once
cdr3_nt: TGCGCCAGCAGCTTGGAGGGGACAGTGAGTACCTATGGCTACACCTTC
cdr3_aa: CASSLEGTVSTYGYTF

v_call: TRBV4-3
j_call: TRBJ1-2
d_call: TRBD1
clone_size: .
cdr3_nt: TGCGCCAGCAGCCAAGATTACGCAGGGGGCTATGGCTACACCTTC
cdr3_aa: CASSQDYAGGYGYTF

v_call: TRBV19
j_call: TRBJ2-7
d_call: TRBD1
clone_size: .
cdr3_nt: TGTGCCACCACAGGACTCGGGACAGCTTCCCACGAGCAGTACTTC
cdr3_aa: CATTGLGTASHEQYF

v_call: TRBV7-2
j_call: TRBJ2-7
d_call: .
clone_size: .
cdr3_nt: TGTGCCAGCAGACGGAAGACAGGAGAAGCCTACGAGCAGTACTTC
cdr3_aa: CASRRKTGEAYEQYF

v_call: TRBV30
j_call: TRBJ2-7
d_call: .
clone_size: .
cdr3_nt: TGTGCCTGGAGTAAGGGGAATTCCTACGAGCAGTACTTC
cdr3_aa: CAWSKGNSYEQYF

v_call: TRBV30
j_call: TRBJ2-1
d_call: TRBD1
clone_size: few
cdr3_nt: TGTGCCTGCACGACAGGGAGCTCCTACAATGAGCAGTTCTTC
cdr3_aa: CACTTGSSYNEQFF

v_call: TRBV5-4
j_call: TRBJ1-3
d_call: .
clone_size: once
cdr3_nt: TGTGCCAGCAGCCCCGGACATGGAAACACCATATATTTT
cdr3_aa: CASSPGHGNTIYF

v_call: TRBV2
j_call: TRBJ2-7
d_call: .
clone_size: once
cdr3_nt: TGTGCCAGCAGTAAACAGGGTCCCCCTTCCTACGAGCAGTACTTC
cdr3_aa: CASSKQGPPSYEQYF

v_call: TRBV5-1
j_call: TRBJ2-7
d_call: TRBD1
clone_size: .
cdr3_nt: TGCGCCAGCAGCTTGGATACAGGGACAGTATCCTACGAGCAGTACTTC
cdr3_aa: CASSLDTGTVSYEQYF

v_call: TRBV15
j_call: TRBJ2-7
d_call: TRBD1
clone_size: .
cdr3_nt: TGTGCCACCAGCAGAGACAGACAGGGAAAGAGGGTTTACGGCTCCTACGAGCAGTACTTC
cdr3_aa: CATSRDRQGKRVYGSYEQYF

v_call: TRBV12-3/TRBV12-4
j_call: TRBJ2-5
d_call: TRBD2
clone_size: .
cdr3_nt: TGTGCCATAGGACTAGCTCTAGAGACCCAGTACTTC
cdr3_aa: CAIGLALETQYF